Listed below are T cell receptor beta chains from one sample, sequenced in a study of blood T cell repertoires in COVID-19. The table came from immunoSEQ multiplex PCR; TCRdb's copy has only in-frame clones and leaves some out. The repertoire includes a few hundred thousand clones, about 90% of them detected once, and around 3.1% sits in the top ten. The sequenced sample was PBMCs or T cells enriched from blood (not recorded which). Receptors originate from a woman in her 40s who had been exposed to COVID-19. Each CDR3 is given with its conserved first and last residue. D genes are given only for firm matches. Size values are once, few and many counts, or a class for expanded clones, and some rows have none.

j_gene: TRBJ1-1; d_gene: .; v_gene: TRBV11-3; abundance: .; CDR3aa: CASSLAREKAFF; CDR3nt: TGTGCCAGCAGCTTGGCGAGGGAGAAAGCTTTCTTT
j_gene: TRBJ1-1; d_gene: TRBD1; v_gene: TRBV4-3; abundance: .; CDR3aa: CASSQALFTGGEAEAFF; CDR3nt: TGCGCCAGCAGCCAAGCCTTATTTACAGGGGGGGAGGCTGAAGCTTTCTTT
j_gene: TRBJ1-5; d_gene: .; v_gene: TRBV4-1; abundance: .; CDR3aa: CASSQGESTYQPQHF; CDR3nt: TGCGCCAGCAGCCAAGGCGAATCGACTTATCAGCCCCAGCATTTT
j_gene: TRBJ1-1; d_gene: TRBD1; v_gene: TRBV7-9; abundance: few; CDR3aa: CASSLAQGAGGAFF; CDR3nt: TGTGCCAGCAGCTTAGCCCAGGGGGCAGGGGGAGCTTTCTTT
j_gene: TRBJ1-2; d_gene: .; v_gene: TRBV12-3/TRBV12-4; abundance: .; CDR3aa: CASSLSYGYTF; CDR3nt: TGTGCCAGCAGTTTGAGCTATGGCTACACCTTC
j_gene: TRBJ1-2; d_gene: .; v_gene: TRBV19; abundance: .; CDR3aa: CASRGGDYGYTF; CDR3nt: TGTGCCAGTAGGGGGGGAGACTATGGCTACACCTTC
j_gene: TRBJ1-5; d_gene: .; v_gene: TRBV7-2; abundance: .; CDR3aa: CASSSGREFRPQHF; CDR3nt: TGTGCCAGCAGCTCTGGTAGGGAGTTCCGGCCCCAGCATTTT
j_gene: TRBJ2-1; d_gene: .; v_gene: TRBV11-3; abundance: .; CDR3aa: CASSLDPPPDEQFF; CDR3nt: TGTGCCAGCAGCTTAGATCCTCCTCCCGATGAGCAGTTCTTC
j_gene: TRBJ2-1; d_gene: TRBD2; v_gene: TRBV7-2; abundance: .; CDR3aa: CASSLVRLAVYNEQFF; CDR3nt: TGTGCCAGCAGCTTAGTTCGACTAGCGGTTTACAATGAGCAGTTCTTC
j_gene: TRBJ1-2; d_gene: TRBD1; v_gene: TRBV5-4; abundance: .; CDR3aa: CASSLEGTGNYGYTF; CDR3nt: TGTGCCAGCAGCTTGGAAGGGACAGGGAACTATGGCTACACCTTC
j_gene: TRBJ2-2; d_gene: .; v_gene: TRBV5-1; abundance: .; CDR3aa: CASSLVLGHAGELFF; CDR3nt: TGCGCCAGCAGCTTGGTGTTGGGGCATGCCGGGGAGCTGTTTTTT
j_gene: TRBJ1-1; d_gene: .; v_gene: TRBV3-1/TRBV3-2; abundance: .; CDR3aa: CASSHDRLNTEAFF; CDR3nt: TGTGCCAGCAGCCACGACAGATTGAACACTGAAGCTTTCTTT
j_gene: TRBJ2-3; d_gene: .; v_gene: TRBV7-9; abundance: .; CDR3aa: CASSFRGDTQYF; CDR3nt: TGTGCCAGCAGCTTCAGGGGCGATACGCAGTATTTT
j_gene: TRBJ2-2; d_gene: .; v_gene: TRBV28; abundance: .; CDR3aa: CATQGTANTGELFF; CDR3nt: TGTGCCACCCAGGGTACGGCGAACACCGGGGAGCTGTTTTTT
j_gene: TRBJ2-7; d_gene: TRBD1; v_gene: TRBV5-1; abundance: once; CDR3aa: CASSSQGVSPYEQYF; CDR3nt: TGCGCCAGCAGCTCCCAGGGGGTTTCACCCTACGAGCAGTACTTC
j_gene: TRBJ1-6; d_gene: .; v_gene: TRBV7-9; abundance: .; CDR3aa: CASSLVAGVGDSPLHF; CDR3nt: TGTGCCAGCAGCTTAGTCGCAGGGGTGGGTGATTCACCCCTCCACTTT
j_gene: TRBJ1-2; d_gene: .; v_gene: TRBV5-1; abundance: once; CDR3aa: CASSLEGVANYGYTF; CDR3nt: TGCGCCAGCAGCTTGGAGGGAGTAGCTAACTATGGCTACACCTTC
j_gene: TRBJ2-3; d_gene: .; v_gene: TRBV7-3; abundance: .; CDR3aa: CATAPGITDTQYF; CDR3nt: TGTGCCACCGCTCCGGGGATCACAGATACGCAGTATTTT
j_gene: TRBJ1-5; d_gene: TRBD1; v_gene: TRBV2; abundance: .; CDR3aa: CASTGQGGTYSNQPQHF; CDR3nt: TGTGCCAGCACCGGACAGGGAGGAACCTATAGCAATCAGCCCCAGCATTTT
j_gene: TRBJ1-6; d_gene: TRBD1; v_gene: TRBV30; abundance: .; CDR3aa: CAWSPTGNSPLHF; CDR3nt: TGTGCCTGGAGCCCGACAGGGAACTCACCCCTCCACTTT
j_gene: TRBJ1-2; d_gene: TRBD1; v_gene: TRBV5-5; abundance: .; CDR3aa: CASSYPGQGDLNTF; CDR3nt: TGTGCCAGCAGTTATCCGGGACAGGGAGATCTTAACACCTTC
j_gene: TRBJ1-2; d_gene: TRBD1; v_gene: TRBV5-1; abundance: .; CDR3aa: CASSPRATGGYGYTF; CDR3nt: TGTGCCAGCAGCCCCCGGGCGACAGGGGGATATGGCTACACCTTC
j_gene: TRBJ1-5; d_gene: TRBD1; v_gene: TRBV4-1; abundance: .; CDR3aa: CASSQGAQGRNQPQHF; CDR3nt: TGCGCCAGCAGCCAAGGGGCACAGGGGCGGAATCAGCCCCAGCATTTT
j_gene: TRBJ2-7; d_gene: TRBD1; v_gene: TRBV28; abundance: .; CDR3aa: CASTATGGPYEQYF; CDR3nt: TGTGCCAGCACCGCGACAGGGGGTCCCTACGAGCAGTACTTC
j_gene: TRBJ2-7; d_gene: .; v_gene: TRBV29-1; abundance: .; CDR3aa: CSVASSYEQYF; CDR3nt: TGCAGCGTTGCCAGCTCCTACGAGCAGTACTTC
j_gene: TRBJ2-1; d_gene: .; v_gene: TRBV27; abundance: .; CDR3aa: CASSPYSGANYNEQFF; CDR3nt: TGTGCCAGCAGTCCCTACTCAGGGGCCAATTACAATGAGCAGTTCTTC
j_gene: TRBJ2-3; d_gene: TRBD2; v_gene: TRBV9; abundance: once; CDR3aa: CASSVVGRGGTDTQYF; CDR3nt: TGTGCCAGCAGCGTAGTGGGGCGGGGGGGCACAGATACGCAGTATTTT
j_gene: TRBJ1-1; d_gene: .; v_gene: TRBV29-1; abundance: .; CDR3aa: CSAHDGVGNTEAFF; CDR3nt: TGCAGCGCGCATGACGGGGTCGGGAACACTGAAGCTTTCTTT
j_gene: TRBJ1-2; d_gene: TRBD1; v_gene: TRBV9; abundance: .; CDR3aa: CASSVATGVDGYTF; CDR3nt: TGTGCCAGCAGCGTAGCCACAGGGGTGGATGGCTACACCTTC
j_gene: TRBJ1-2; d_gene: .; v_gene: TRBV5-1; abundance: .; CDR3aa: CASSSSGGGNYGYTF; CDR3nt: TGCGCCAGCAGCTCATCCGGGGGAGGAAACTATGGCTACACCTTC
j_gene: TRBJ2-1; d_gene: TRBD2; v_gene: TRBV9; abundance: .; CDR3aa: CASSVAGGMNNEQFF; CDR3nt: TGTGCCAGCAGCGTAGCGGGAGGGATGAACAATGAGCAGTTCTTC
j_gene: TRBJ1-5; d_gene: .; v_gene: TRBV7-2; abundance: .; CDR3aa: CASSLERKQPQHF; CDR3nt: TGTGCCAGCAGCTTAGAGAGAAAACAGCCCCAGCATTTT
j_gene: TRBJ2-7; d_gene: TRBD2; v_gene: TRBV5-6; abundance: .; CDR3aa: CASSLLSRGVYEQYF; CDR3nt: TGTGCCAGCAGCTTATTATCGCGGGGGGTCTACGAGCAGTACTTC
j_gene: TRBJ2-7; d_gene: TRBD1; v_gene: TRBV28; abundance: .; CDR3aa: CASSTEGTGGYEQYF; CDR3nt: TGTGCCAGCAGTACCGAAGGGACAGGGGGCTACGAGCAGTACTTC
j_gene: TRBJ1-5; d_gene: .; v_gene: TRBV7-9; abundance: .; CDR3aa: CASSPSEDIQPQHF; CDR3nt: TGTGCCAGCAGCCCATCCGAGGACATTCAGCCCCAGCATTTT
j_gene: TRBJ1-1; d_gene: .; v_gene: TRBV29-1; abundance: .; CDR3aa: CSVREMNTEAFF; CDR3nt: TGCAGCGTCCGGGAGATGAACACTGAAGCTTTCTTT